These T cell receptor beta chains were read from a single sample in a study of blood T cell repertoires in COVID-19. Libraries were prepared by immunoSEQ multiplex PCR; TCRdb keeps only in-frame clonotypes and omits some of them. The sample lists 200,000 or so clones; 80% to 90% were seen once. The sample was PBMCs or T cells enriched from blood (not recorded which). These receptors came from a young woman in a cohort exposed to, infected with or recovered from COVID-19 (not recorded which). CDR3s include the opening cysteine and the closing phenylalanine or tryptophan. The D gene is left open where the match is weak. Clone size is given for some rows only: seen once, a few or many times, or a class if the clone is expanded.

D gene,clone size,V gene,J gene,CDR3 protein,CDR3 DNA
-,-,TRBV15,TRBJ1-1,CATSRGGSSEAFF,TGTGCCACCAGCAGAGGAGGGAGCTCTGAAGCTTTCTTT
-,-,TRBV3-1/TRBV3-2,TRBJ2-1,CASRNGWGSSYNEQFF,TGTGCCAGCAGGAATGGGTGGGGCAGCTCCTACAATGAGCAGTTCTTC
-,-,TRBV12-2,TRBJ2-1,CASRLTSGRANEQFF,TGTGCAAGTCGCCTAACTAGCGGGAGGGCGAATGAGCAGTTCTTC
TRBD2,-,TRBV4-1,TRBJ2-3,CASSQDGLYRGTSGKDTDTQYF,TGCGCCAGCAGCCAAGATGGGCTATATCGTGGGACTAGCGGGAAGGACACAGATACGCAGTATTTT
-,-,TRBV4-2,TRBJ2-7,CASSLGRGSSPYEQYF,TGTGCCAGCAGCCTCGGAAGAGGCTCTAGTCCCTACGAGCAGTACTTC
-,once,TRBV27,TRBJ2-2,CASRRYRIGGGPTGELFF,TGTGCCAGCAGACGATACCGCATTGGGGGGGGCCCCACCGGGGAGCTGTTTTTT
-,-,TRBV11-2,TRBJ1-2,CASSYGTPTDYGYTF,TGTGCCAGCAGCTATGGGACACCCACCGACTATGGCTACACCTTC
-,few,TRBV12-5,TRBJ1-1,CASGLVTGPTSGEAFF,TGTGCTAGTGGTTTGGTAACAGGTCCCACCTCTGGGGAAGCTTTCTTT
TRBD1,-,TRBV10-3,TRBJ1-1,CAANRGANTEAFF,TGTGCCGCCAACAGGGGGGCGAACACTGAAGCTTTCTTT
-,few,TRBV5-8,TRBJ2-2,CASRAGSRNTGELFF,TGTGCCAGCAGGGCCGGGTCTCGGAACACCGGGGAGCTGTTTTTT
TRBD1,-,TRBV19,TRBJ2-7,CASSIAGTGAYEQYF,TGTGCCAGTAGTATTGCCGGGACAGGAGCCTACGAGCAGTACTTC